This entry lists 20 T cell receptor beta chains sequenced from one sample in a study of blood T cell repertoires in COVID-19. Clones were read by immunoSEQ multiplex PCR, and TCRdb kept only the in-frame ones, dropping some. The repertoire includes 150,000 to 180,000 clones, about 90% of them detected once, and 0.45% to 0.65% sits in the top ten. Sequenced input: peripheral blood. These receptors came from a man between 45 and 60 years old with acute or convalescent COVID-19.

In this sample, this clone turned up a few times. The chain joins TRBV2 to TRBJ1-1; 7 bases fit TRBD1. CDR3 size: 13 residues. V shed 6 bases, J shed 0 bases, and the junction held 1 base outside the gene matches. The germline V gene encodes CDR1 SNHLY and CDR2 FYNNEI. CDR3 sequence (DNA): TGTGCCAGCAGGGGACAGTTGAACACTGAAGCTTTCTTT. The encoded protein is CASRGQLNTEAFF.

This sequence joins TRBV30 and TRBJ1-3, with D maybe TRBD1 (5 bases). With 2 bases removed from V and 0 bases from J, the gap between germline ends came to 8 bases. Germline CDR1 is GTSNPN and CDR2 is SVGIG (reference sequence). CDR3 length: 14 residues. This chain's CDR3 is CAWSMGGSGNTIYF. The CDR3 coding sequence is TGTGCCTGGAGTATGGGGGGCTCTGGAAACACCATATATTTT.

This clone was counted a few times. V and J are TRBV12-5 and TRBJ2-2; the match to TRBD1 covers 8 bases. The V gene end was trimmed by 6 bases and the J gene end by 8 bases; junction bases not matched to a gene: 17. The CDR3 consists of 17 residues. Germline assignment: CDR1 LGHNT and CDR2 FRNRAP. This CDR3 reads CASGLSGTGTTRGELFF. CDR3 nucleotide sequence: TGTGCTAGTGGCCTATCCGGGACAGGCACTACACGGGGGGAGCTGTTTTTT.

The chain couples TRBV7-2 to TRBJ2-7; 8 bases match TRBD1. Trimming cost V 5 bases and J 1 base; bases outside gene matches: 4. CDR1 is SGHTA and CDR2 is FQGNSA in the germline V gene. This CDR3 is 14 amino acids long. This CDR3 reads CASSLWTGSYEQYV. Written as DNA, the CDR3 is TGTGCCAGCAGCCTCTGGACAGGGTCCTACGAGCAGTACGTC.

The V gene is TRBV6-2 or TRBV6-3, the J gene TRBJ2-3; a weak D match, TRBD2 (6 bases). Germline lookup yields CDR1 MNHEY and CDR2 SVGEGT. Trimming shortened V by 5 bases and J by 4 bases, and 13 bases separated the two germline ends. The CDR3 spans 14 residues. CDR3 residues: CASSGGFGPDTQYF. In DNA, the CDR3 is TGTGCCAGCAGTGGGGGGTTCGGTCCAGATACGCAGTATTTT.

The chain combines TRBV27 with TRBJ2-5; possible D gene TRBD1, 6 bases. The CDR3 sequence is 16 residues long. Germline V gives CDR1 MNHEY, CDR2 SMNVEV (reference sequence). Trimming stripped 2 bases from V and 2 bases from J, with 15 bases between. The CDR3 loop reads CASSLLGLGAQETQYF. In DNA, the CDR3 is TGTGCCAGCAGTTTACTGGGCCTGGGGGCTCAAGAGACCCAGTACTTC.

V is TRBV19 and J is TRBJ1-4; no reliable D call. There are 15 residues in the CDR3. Germline V CDR1 and CDR2: LNHDA, SQIVND (reference sequence). V was cut by 7 bases and J by 0 bases, with 12 bases left in between. CDR3 in amino acids: CASTLDGATNEKLFF. DNA for the CDR3: TGTGCCAGTACTCTAGACGGTGCAACTAATGAAAAACTGTTTTTT.

The chain combines TRBV27 with TRBJ1-1, with 8 bases lining up with TRBD1. Germline V gene sequence: CDR1 MNHEY, CDR2 SMNVEV (reference sequence). The V gene end was trimmed by 4 bases and the J gene end by 5 bases; junction bases not matched to a gene: 6. This CDR3 contains 14 residues. CDR3 residues: CASSSRGRGTEAFF. The DNA of the CDR3 is TGTGCCAGCAGTTCCAGGGGGCGCGGGACTGAAGCTTTCTTT.

The J gene is TRBJ2-1, the V gene TRBV6-5; D not certain. This CDR3 has 14 amino acids. From germline, CDR1 is MNHEY and CDR2 SVGAGI. With 6 bases removed from V and 0 bases from J, the gap between germline ends came to 9 bases. The CDR3, as DNA: TGTGCCAGCAGCCCCCGGAGCTCCTACAATGAGCAGTTCTTC. Amino acid sequence: CASSPRSSYNEQFF.

The chain has TRBV7-6 and TRBJ1-2; 7 bases align to TRBD1. The CDR3 has 13 residues. Germline trimming cut 5 bases from V and 4 bases from J; bases unmatched to any gene: 4. Germline V lookup: CDR1 SGHVS, CDR2 FNYEAQ. The CDR3 coding sequence is TGTGCCAGCAGCCCGGGGACAGCCTATGGCTACACCTTC. This codes for CASSPGTAYGYTF.

This sequence joins TRBV10-3 and TRBJ2-2; no reliable D call. The CDR3 extends over 14 amino acids. Trimming took 11 bases from V and 2 from J, leaving 15 bases between them. Germline V gene data show CDR1 as ENHRY and CDR2 as SYGVKD. CDR3 nucleotide sequence: TGTGCCGCCTCCGGCGGATTCAACACCGGGGAGCTGTTTTTT. Protein product: CAASGGFNTGELFF.

This clone has more than one count but fewer than ten. This chain uses TRBV5-1 with TRBJ1-1, with 7 bases fitting TRBD1. With 1 base clipped from V and 5 bases from J, the junction kept 14 bases outside the gene matches. Germline CDR1 and CDR2: SGHRS and YFSETQ. The CDR3 sequence is 17 residues long. CDR3 DNA: TGCGCCAGCAGCTTGCGGGAGACAGGGCAGTTTCTTACTGAAGCTTTCTTT. Translated, it gives CASSLRETGQFLTEAFF.

This sequence joins TRBV3-1 (or the pseudogene TRBV3-2) and TRBJ1-1; unclear D gene. CDR3 size: 14 residues. Trimming left V 2 bases short and J 0 bases short, with 7 bases between. Germline values: CDR1 LGHDT, CDR2 YNNKEL (reference sequence). The CDR3 coding sequence is TGTGCCAGCAGCCAACTACCTTTGAACACTGAAGCTTTCTTT. Translating it yields CASSQLPLNTEAFF.

The chain combines TRBV27 with TRBJ1-5; D ambiguous. The V gene lost 6 bases and the J gene lost 3 bases, with 9 bases spanning the gap. Germline values: CDR1 MNHEY, CDR2 SMNVEV (reference sequence). The CDR3 loop spans 13 amino acids. The CDR3 reads CASSRGFNQPQHF. The DNA for the CDR3 is TGTGCCAGCAGCAGAGGGTTCAATCAGCCCCAGCATTTT.

This clone was found a few times. The V gene is TRBV6-5, the J gene TRBJ1-3; tentatively, D is TRBD1 (6 bases). Germline lookup yields CDR1 MNHEY and CDR2 SVGAGI. CDR3 length equals 15 residues. The CDR3 nucleotides read TGTGCATCTCTCGGGGGGCCTCTGGCCGGAAACACCATATATTTT. It codes for CASLGGPLAGNTIYF.

This chain links TRBV7-9 with TRBJ2-6; unclear D gene. This CDR3 has 15 amino acids. V gave up 5 bases and J gave up 0 bases, with 8 bases separating them. Germline values: CDR1 SEHNR, CDR2 FQNEAQ (reference sequence). CDR3 DNA sequence: TGTGCCAGCAGCCCCTTACTCTCTGGGGCCAACGTCCTGACTTTC. This encodes CASSPLLSGANVLTF.

The chain employs TRBV10-3 and TRBJ2-7; TRBD2 matches at 7 bases. This CDR3 is built from 14 residues. Germline CDR1 ENHRY, CDR2 SYGVKD. Trimming removed 0 bases from V and 3 bases from J; junction bases left unmatched: 2. CDR3 sequence reads: CAISESGGGYEQYV. The CDR3 bases are TGTGCCATCAGTGAGTCGGGGGGGGGCTACGAGCAGTACGTC.

This chain uses TRBV18 with TRBJ2-5; D gene uncertain. The CDR3 runs 14 residues. Germline V CDR1 and CDR2: KGHSH, LQKENI. The V end lost 3 bases, the J end lost 2 bases, and 10 bases lay between the germline ends. The CDR3 DNA is TGTGCCAGCTCACCCCGAACAGATCAAGAGACCCAGTACTTC. Translated, it gives CASSPRTDQETQYF.

This clone has only a few counts. The CDR3 nucleotides read TGCGCCAGCAGCCAAGGGGTGAGGCCCGGCTATGGCTACACCTTC. Residues: CASSQGVRPGYGYTF. The rearrangement uses TRBV4-1 and TRBJ1-2, with unresolved D. Germline CDR1 MGHRA, CDR2 YSYEKL. The CDR3 spans 15 residues. The V gene lost 1 base and the J gene lost 4 bases, with 13 bases spanning the gap.

The V call is TRBV7-9, the J call TRBJ2-5; possibly TRBD2 for D (6 bases). Deletions cut 2 bases from V and 4 bases from J, with 14 bases between. This CDR3 contains 15 residues. Germline V lookup: CDR1 SEHNR, CDR2 FQNEAQ (reference sequence). In DNA, the CDR3 is TGTGCCAGCAGCTTATATATGGGGACTGCAGAGACCCAGTACTTC. It is translated as CASSLYMGTAETQYF.